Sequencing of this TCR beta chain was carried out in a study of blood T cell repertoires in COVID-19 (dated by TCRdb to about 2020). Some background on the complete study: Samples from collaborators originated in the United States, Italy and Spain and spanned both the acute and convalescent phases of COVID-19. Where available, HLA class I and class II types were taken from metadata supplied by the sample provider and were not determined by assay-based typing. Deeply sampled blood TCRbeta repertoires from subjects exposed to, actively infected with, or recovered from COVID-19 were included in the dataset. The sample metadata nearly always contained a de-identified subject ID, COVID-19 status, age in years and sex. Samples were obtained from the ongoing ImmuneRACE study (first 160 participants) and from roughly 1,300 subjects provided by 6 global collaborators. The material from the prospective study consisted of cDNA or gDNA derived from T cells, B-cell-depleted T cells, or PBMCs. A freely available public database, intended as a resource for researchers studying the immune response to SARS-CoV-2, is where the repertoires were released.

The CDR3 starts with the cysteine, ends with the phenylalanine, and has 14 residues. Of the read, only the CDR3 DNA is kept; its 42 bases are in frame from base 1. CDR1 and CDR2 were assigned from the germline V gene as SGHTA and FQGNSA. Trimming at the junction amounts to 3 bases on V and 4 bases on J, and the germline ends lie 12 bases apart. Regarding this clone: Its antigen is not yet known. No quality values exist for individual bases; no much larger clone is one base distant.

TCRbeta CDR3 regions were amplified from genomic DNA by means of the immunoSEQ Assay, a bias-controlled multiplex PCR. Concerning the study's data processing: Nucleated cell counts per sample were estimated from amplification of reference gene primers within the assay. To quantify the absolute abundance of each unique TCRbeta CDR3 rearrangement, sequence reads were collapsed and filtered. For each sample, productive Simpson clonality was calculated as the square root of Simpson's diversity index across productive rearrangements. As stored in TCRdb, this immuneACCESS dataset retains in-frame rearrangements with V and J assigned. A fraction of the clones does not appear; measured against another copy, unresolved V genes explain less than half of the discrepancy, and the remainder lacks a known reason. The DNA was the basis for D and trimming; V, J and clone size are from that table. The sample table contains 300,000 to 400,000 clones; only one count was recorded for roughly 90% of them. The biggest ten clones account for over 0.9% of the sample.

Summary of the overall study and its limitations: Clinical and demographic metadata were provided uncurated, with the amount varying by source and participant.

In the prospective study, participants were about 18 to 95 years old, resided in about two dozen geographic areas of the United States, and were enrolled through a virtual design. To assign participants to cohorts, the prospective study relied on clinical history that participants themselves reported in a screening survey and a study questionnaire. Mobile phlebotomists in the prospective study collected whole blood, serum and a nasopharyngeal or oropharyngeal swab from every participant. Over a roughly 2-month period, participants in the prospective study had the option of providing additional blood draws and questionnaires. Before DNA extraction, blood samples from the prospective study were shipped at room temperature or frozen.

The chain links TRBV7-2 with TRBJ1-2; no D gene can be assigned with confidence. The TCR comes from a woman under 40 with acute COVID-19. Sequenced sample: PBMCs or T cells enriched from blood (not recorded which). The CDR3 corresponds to CASSFSPRLYGYTF. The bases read TGTGCCAGCAGCTTCAGTCCCAGGCTCTATGGCTACACCTTC. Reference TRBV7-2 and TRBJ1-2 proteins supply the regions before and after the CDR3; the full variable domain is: GAGVSQSPSNKVTEKGKDVELRCDPISGHTALYWYRQSLGQGLEFLIYFQGNSAPDKSGLPSDRFSAERTGGSVSTLTIQRTQQEDSAVYLCASSFSPRLYGYTFGSGTRLTVV.